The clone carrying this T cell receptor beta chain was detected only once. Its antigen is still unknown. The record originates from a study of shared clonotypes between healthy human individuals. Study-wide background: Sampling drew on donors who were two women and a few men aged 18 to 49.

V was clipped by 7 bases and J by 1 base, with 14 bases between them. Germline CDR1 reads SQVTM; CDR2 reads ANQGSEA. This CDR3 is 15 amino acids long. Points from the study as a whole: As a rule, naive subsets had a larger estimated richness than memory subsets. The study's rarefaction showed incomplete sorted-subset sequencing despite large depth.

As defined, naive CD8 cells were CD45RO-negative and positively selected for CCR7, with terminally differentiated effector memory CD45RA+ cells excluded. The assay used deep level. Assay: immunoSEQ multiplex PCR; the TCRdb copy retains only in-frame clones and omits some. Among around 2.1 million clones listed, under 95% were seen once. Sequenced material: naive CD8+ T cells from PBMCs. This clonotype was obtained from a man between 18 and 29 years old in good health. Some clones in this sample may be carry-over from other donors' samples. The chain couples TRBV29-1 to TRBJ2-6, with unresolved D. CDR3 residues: CSALSWSSGANVLTF. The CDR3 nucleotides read TGCAGCGCGCTTAGCTGGTCGTCTGGGGCCAACGTCCTGACTTTC.